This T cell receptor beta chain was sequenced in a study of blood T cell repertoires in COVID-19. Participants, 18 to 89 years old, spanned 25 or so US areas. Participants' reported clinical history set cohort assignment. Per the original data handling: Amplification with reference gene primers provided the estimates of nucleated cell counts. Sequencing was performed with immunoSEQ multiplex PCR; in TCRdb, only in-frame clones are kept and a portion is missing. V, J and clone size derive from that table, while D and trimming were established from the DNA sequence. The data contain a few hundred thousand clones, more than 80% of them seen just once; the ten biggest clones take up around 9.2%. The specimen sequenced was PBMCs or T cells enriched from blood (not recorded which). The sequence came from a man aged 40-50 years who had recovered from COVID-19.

This chain's CDR3 is CAALGREGNQPQHF. The CDR3 DNA is TGTGCCGCGCTGGGGAGGGAGGGCAATCAGCCCCAGCATTTT. This chain links TRBV10-3 with TRBJ1-5; no clear D gene. The germline V gene has CDR1 ENHRY and CDR2 SYGVKD. The CDR3 runs 14 residues. Trimming took off 11 bases at V and 2 bases at J, with 16 bases between the two ends.